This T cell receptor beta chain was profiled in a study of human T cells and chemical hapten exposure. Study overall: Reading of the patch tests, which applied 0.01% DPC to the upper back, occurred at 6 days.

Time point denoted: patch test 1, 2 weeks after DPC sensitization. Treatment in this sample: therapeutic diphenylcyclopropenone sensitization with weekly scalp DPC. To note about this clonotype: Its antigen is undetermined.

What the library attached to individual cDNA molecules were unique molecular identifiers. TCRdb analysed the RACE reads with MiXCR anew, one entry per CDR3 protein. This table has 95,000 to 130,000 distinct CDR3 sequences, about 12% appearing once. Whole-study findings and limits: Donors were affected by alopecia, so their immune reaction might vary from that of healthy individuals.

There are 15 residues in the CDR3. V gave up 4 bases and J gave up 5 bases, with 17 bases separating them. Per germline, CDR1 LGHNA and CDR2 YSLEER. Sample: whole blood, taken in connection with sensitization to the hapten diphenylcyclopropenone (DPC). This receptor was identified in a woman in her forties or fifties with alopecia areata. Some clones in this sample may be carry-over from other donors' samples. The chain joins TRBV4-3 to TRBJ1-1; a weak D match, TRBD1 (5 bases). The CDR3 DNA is TGCGCCAGCAGCCCGAAGGGGCAGGGCGGGACTGAAGCTTTCTTT. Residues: CASSPKGQGGTEAFF.